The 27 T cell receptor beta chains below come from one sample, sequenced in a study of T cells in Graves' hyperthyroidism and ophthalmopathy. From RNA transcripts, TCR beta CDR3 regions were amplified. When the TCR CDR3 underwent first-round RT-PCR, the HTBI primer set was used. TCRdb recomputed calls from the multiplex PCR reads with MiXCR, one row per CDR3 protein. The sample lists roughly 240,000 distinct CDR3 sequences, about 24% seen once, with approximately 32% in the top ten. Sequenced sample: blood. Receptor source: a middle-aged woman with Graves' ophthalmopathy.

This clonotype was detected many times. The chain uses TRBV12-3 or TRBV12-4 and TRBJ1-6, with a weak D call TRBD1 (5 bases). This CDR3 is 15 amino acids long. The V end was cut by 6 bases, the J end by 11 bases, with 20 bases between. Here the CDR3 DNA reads TGTGCCAGCAGAACAACAGGCCCCGGAAAGCCACCCCTCCACTTT. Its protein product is CASRTTGPGKPPLHF.

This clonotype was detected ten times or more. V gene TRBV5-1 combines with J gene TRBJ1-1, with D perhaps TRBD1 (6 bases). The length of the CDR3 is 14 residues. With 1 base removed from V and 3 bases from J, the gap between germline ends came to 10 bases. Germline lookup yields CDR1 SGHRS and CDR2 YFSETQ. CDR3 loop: CASSLKGEDTEAFF. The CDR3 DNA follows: TGCGCCAGCAGCTTGAAGGGGGAGGACACTGAAGCTTTCTTT.

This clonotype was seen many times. In nucleotides, the CDR3 is TGTGCCAGCAGCGAGACTAGCGGGGGGTACGAGCAGTACTTC. Its protein is CASSETSGGYEQYF. The chain links TRBV7-2 to TRBJ2-7, with 13 positions matching TRBD2. The germline V gene has CDR1 SGHTA and CDR2 FQGNSA. The CDR3 has 14 residues. The J segment lost 4 bases and the V segment lost 5 bases, leaving 2 bases of the junction unmatched.

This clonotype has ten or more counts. CDR3 sequence reads: CASSYSLGNYGYTF. The CDR3 DNA reads as TGTGCCAGCAGTTACTCGTTGGGTAACTATGGCTACACCTTC. V and J are TRBV6-5 and TRBJ1-2; D unresolved. The V end lost 0 bases, the J end lost 1 base, and 6 bases lay between the germline ends. CDR1 MNHEY and CDR2 SVGAGI come from the germline V gene. CDR3 length: 14 residues.

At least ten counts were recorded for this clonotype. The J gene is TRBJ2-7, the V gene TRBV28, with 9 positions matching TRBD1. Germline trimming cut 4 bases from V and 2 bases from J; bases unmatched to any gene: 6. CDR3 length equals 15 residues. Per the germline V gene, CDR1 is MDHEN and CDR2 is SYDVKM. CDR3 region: CASSSGQGRTYEQYF. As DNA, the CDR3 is TGTGCCAGCAGTTCCGGACAGGGGCGCACCTACGAGCAGTACTTC.

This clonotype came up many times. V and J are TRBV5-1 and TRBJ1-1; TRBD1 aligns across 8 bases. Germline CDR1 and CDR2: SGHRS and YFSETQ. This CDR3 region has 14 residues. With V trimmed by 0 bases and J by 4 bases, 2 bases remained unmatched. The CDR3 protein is CASSLGDRGTEAFF. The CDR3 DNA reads TGCGCCAGCAGCTTGGGAGACAGGGGCACTGAAGCTTTCTTT. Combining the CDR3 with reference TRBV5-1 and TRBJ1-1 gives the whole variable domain KAGVTQTPRYLIKTRGQQVTLSCSPISGHRSVSWYQQTPGQGLQFLFEYFSETQRNKGNFPGRFSGRQFSNSRSEMNVSTLELGDSALYLCASSLGDRGTEAFFGQGTRLTVV.

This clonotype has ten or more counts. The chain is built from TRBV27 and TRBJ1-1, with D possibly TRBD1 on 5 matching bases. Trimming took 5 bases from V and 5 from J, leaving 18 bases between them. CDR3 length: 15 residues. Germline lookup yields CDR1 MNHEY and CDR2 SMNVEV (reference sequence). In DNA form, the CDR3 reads TGTGCCAGCAGTAAAACAGGATTGAGGGGTACTGAAGCTTTCTTT. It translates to CASSKTGLRGTEAFF.

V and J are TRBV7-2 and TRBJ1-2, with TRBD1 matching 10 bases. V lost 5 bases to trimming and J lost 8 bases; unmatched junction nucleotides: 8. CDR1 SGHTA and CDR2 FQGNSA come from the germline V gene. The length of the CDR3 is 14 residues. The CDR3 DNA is TGTGCCAGCAGCCCCGGGACAGGGGTTCGCGGCTACACCTTC. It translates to CASSPGTGVRGYTF.

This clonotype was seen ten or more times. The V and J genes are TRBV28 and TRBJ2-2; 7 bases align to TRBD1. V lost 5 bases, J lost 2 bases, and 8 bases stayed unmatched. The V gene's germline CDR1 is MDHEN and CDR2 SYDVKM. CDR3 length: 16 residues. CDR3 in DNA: TGTGCCAGCAGTCCCCCCGACAGGGTAAACACCGGGGAGCTGTTTTTT. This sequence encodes CASSPPDRVNTGELFF. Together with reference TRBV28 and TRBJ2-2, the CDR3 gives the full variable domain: DVKVTQSSRYLVKRTGEKVFLECVQDMDHENMFWYRQDPGLGLRLIYFSYDVKMKEKGDIPEGYSVSREKKERFSLILESASTNQTSMYLCASSPPDRVNTGELFFGEGSRLTVL.

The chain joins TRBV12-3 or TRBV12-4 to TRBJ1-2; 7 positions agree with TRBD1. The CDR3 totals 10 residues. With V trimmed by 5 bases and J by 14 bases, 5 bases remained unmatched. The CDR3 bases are TGTGCCAGCAGTAGACAGGGTGTGACCTTC. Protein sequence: CASSRQGVTF.

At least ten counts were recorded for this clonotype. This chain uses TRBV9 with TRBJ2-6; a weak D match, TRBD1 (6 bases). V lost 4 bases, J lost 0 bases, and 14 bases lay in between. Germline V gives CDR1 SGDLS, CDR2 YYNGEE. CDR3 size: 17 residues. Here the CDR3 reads CASSTGNSGSGANVLTF. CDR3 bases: TGTGCCAGCAGCACAGGGAATTCGGGCTCTGGGGCCAACGTCCTGACTTTC.

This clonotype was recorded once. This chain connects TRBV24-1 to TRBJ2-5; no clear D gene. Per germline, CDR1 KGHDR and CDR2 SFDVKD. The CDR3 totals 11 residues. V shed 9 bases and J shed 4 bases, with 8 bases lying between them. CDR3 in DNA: TGTGCCACCGCAAGCCTAGAGACCCAGTACTTC. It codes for CATASLETQYF.

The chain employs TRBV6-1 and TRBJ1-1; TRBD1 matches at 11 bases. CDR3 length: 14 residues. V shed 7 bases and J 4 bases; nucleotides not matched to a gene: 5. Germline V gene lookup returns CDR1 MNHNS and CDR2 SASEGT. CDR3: CASTGTGGSTEAFF. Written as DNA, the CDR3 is TGTGCCAGCACCGGGACAGGGGGGTCCACTGAAGCTTTCTTT.

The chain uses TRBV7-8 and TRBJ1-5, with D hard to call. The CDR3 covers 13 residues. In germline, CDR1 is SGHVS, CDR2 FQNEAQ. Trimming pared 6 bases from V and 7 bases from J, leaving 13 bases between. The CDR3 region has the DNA TGTGCCAGCAGTTCTCAGGAGATCCAGCCCCAGCATTTT. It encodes CASSSQEIQPQHF.

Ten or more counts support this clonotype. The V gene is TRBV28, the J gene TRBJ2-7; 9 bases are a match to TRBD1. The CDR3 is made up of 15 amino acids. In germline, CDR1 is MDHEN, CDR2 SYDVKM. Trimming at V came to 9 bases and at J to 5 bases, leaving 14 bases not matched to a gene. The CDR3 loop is CASTTGGQGGHEQYF. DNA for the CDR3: TGTGCCAGTACAACTGGGGGACAGGGAGGCCACGAGCAGTACTTC.

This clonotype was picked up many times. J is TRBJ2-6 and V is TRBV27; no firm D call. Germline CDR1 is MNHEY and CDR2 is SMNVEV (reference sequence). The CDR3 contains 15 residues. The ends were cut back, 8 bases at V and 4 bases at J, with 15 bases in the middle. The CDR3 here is CASGPNPIGANVLTF. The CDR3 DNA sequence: TGTGCCAGCGGACCCAACCCCATCGGGGCCAACGTCCTGACTTTC. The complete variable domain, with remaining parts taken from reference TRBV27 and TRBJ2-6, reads EAQVTQNPRYLITVTGKKLTVTCSQNMNHEYMSWYRQDPGLGLRQIYYSMNVEVTDKGDVPEGYKVSRKEKRNFPLILESPSPNQTSLYFCASGPNPIGANVLTFGAGSRLTVL.

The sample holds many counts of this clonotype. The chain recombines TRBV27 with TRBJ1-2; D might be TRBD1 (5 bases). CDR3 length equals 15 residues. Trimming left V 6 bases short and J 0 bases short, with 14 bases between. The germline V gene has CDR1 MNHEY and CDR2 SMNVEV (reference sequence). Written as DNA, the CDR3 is TGTGCCAGCAGGAAAGACAGCTTCCCTAACTATGGCTACACCTTC. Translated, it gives CASRKDSFPNYGYTF.

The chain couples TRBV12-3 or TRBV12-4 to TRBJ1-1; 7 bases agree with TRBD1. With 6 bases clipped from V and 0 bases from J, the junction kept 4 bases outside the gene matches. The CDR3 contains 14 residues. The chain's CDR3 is CASSRDSLNTEAFF. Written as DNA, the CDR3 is TGTGCCAGCAGCCGGGACAGTTTGAACACTGAAGCTTTCTTT.

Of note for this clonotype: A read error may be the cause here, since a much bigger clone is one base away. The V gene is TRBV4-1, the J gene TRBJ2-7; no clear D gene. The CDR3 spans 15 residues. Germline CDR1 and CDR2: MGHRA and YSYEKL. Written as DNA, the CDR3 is TGCGTCAGCAGCCTTTCGGAGAGTTTCTCCTACGAGCAGTACTTC. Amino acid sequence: CVSSLSESFSYEQYF.

CDR3 loop: CASSWPDSGTVAYEQYF. In DNA, the CDR3 is TGTGCCAGCAGCTGGCCCGACTCCGGGACAGTAGCCTACGAGCAGTACTTC. The V and J genes are TRBV6-4 and TRBJ2-7, with 7 bases identical to TRBD1. Germline V gene sequence: CDR1 MRHNA, CDR2 SNTAGT. This CDR3 comprises 17 residues. V was clipped by 6 bases and J by 2 bases; unmatched bases: 16.

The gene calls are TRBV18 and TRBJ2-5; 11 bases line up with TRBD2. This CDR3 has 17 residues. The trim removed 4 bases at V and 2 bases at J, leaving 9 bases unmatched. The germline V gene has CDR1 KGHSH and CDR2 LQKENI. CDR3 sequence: CASSLVLAGGLQETQYF. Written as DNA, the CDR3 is TGTGCCAGCTCACTGGTTCTAGCGGGGGGACTACAAGAGACCCAGTACTTC.

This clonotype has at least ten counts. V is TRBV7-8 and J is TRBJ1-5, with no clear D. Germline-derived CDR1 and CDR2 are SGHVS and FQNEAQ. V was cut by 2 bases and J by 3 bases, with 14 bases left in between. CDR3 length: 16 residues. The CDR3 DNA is TGTGCCAGCAGCTTATACCCACCCAGTGCCAATCAGCCCCAGCATTTT. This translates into CASSLYPPSANQPQHF.

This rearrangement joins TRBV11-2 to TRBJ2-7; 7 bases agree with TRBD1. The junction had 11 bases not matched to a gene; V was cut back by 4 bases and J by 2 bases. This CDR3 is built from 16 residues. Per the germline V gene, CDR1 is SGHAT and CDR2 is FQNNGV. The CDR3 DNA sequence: TGTGCCAGCAGCTCACCCGGGACAGCAAACCCCTACGAGCAGTACTTC. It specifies CASSSPGTANPYEQYF.

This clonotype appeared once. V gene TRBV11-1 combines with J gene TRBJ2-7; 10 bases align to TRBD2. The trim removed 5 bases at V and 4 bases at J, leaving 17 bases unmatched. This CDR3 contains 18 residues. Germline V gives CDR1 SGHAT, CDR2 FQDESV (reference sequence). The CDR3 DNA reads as TGTGCCAGCAGCCCCAGGCCCGGCAACAGCGGGAGGGTATACGAGCAGTACTTC. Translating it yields CASSPRPGNSGRVYEQYF.

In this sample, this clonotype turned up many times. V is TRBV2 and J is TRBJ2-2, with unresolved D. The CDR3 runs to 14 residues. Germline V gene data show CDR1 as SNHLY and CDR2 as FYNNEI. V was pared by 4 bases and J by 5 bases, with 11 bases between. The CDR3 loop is CASSVVPETGELFF. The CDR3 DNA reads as TGTGCCAGCAGTGTAGTTCCTGAAACCGGGGAGCTGTTTTTT.

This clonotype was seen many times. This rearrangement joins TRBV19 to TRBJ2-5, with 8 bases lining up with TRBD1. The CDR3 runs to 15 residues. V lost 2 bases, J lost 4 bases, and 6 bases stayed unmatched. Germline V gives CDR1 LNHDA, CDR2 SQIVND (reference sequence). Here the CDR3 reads CASSISGQGGETQYF. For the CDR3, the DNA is TGTGCCAGTAGTATATCTGGACAGGGAGGAGAGACCCAGTACTTC.

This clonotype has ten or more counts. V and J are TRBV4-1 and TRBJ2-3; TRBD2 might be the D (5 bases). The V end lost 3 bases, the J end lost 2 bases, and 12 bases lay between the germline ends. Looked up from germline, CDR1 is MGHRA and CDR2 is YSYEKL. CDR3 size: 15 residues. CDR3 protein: CASSQSSGNTDTQYF. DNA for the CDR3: TGCGCCAGCAGCCAGTCTTCGGGGAACACAGATACGCAGTATTTT.